This record covers a single TCR beta chain. Its specificity is not known. This sample was included in a study of cytomegalovirus exposure and HLA in healthy donors. Per germline, CDR1 LNHDA and CDR2 SQIVND (reference sequence). V was pared by 6 bases and J by 3 bases, with 7 bases of the junction left unmatched. This CDR3 spans 15 amino acids. PCR primers comprised 60 Vbeta and 13 Jbeta primers. Clones were read by immunoSEQ multiplex PCR, and TCRdb kept only the in-frame ones, dropping some. Its listing shows 55,000 to 75,000 clones. Findings and caveats of the study: Some segments of the V type, notably TRBV6-2 and TRBV6-3, were excluded as indistinguishable.

The receptor's source is a woman in her twenties or thirties in good health and CMV-seronegative. The chain has TRBV19 and TRBJ1-5; 8 bases map to TRBD1. Sequencing was performed on PBMCs. Written as DNA, the CDR3 is TGTGCCAGTAGGAAACAGGGGGGGGACAATCAGCCCCAGCATTTT. Its translation is CASRKQGGDNQPQHF.